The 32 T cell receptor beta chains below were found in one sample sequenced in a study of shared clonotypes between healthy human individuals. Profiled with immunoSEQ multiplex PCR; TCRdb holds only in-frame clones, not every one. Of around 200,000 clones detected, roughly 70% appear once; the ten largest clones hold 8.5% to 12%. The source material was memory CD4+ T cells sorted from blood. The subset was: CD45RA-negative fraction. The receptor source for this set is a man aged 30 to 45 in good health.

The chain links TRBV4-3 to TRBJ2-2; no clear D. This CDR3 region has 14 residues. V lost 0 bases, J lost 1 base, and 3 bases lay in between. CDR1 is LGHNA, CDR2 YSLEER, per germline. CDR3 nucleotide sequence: TGCGCCAGCAGCCAAGACAGGAACACCGGGGAGCTGTTTTTT. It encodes CASSQDRNTGELFF.

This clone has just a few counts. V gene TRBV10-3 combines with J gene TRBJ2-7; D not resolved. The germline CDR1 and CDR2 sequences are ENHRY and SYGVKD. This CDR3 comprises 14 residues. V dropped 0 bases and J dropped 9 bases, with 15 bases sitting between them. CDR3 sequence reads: CAISESSGELGQYF. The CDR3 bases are TGTGCCATCAGTGAGTCGAGTGGAGAGCTCGGGCAGTACTTC.

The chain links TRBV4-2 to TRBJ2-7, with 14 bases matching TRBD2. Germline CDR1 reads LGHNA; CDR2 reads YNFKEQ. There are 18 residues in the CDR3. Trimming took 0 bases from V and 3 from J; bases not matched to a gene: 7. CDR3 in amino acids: CASSQEGTSGSWGYEQYF. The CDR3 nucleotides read TGTGCCAGCAGCCAAGAGGGGACTAGCGGGAGTTGGGGCTACGAGCAGTACTTC.

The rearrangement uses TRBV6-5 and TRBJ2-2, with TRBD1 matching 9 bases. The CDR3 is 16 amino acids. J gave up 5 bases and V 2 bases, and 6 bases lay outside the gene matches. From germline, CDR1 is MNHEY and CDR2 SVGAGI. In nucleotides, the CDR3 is TGTGCCAGCAGTTACCCGAGACAGGGGGGGACCGGGGAGCTGTTTTTT. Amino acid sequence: CASSYPRQGGTGELFF.

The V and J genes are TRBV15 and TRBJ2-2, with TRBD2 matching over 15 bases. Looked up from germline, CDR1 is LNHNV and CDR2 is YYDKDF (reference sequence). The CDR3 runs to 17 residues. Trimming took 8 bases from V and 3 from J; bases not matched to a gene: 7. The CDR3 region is CATRTSGRADDTGELFF. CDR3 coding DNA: TGTGCCACCCGGACTAGCGGGAGGGCCGATGACACCGGGGAGCTGTTTTTT.

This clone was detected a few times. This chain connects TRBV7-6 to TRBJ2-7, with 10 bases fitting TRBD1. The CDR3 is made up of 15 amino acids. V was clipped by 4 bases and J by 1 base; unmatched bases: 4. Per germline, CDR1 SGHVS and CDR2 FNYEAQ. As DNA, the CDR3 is TGTGCCAGCAGCTCAATGGGACAGGGGTCCTACGAGCAGTACTTC. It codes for CASSSMGQGSYEQYF.

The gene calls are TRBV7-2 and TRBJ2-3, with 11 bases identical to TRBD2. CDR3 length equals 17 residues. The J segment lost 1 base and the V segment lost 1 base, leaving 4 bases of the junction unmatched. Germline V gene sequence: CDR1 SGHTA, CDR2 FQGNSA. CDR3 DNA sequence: TGTGCCAGCAGCTTAGAACCACTAGCGGGAGGCACAGATACGCAGTATTTT. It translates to CASSLEPLAGGTDTQYF.

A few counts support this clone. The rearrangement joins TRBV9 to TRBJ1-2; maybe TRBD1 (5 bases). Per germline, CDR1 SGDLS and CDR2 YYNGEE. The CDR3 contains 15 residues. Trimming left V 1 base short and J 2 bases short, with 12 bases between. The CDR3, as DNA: TGTGCCAGCAGCGTAAGCTGGGGGGGGAACTATGGCTACACCTTC. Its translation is CASSVSWGGNYGYTF.

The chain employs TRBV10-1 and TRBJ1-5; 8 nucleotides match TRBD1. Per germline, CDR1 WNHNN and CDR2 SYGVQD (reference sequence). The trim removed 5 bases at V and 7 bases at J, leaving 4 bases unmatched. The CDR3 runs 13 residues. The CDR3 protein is CASSQGAWQPQHF. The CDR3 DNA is TGCGCCAGCAGTCAGGGGGCTTGGCAGCCCCAGCATTTT.

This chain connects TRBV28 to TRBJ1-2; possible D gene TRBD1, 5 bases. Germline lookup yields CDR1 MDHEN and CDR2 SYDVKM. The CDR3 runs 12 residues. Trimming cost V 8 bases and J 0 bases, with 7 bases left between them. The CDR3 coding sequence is TGTGCCAGCGGGGACTCTAACTATGGCTACACCTTC. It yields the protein CASGDSNYGYTF.

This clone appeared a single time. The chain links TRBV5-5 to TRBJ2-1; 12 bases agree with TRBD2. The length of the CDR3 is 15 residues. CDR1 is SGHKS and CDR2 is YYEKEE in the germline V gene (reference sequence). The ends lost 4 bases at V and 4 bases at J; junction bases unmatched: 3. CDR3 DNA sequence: TGTGCCAGCAGCAAGACTAGCGGGAGTTACAATGAGCAGTTCTTC. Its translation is CASSKTSGSYNEQFF.

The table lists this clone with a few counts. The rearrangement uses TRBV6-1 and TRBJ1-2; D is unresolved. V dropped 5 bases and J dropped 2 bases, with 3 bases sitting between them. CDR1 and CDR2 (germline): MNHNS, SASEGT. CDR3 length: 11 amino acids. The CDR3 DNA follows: TGTGCCAGCAGTAAAAACTATGGCTACACCTTC. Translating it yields CASSKNYGYTF.

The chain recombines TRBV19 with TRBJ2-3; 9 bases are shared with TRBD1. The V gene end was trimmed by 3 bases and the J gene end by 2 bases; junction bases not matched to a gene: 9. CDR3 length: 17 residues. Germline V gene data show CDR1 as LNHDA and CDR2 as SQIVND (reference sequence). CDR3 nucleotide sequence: TGTGCCAGTAGTATTCGGGGACAGGGATCGGCCACAGATACGCAGTATTTT. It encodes CASSIRGQGSATDTQYF. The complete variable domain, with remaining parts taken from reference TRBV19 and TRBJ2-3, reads DGGITQSPKYLFRKEGQNVTLSCEQNLNHDAMYWYRQDPGQGLRLIYYSQIVNDFQKGDIAEGYSVSREKKESFPLTVTSAQKNPTAFYLCASSIRGQGSATDTQYFGPGTRLTVL.

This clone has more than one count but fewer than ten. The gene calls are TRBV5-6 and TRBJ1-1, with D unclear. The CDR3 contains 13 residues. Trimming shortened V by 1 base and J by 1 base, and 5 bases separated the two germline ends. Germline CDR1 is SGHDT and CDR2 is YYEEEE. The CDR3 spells CASSLLTNTEAFF. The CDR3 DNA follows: TGTGCCAGCAGCTTGTTGACGAACACTGAAGCTTTCTTT.

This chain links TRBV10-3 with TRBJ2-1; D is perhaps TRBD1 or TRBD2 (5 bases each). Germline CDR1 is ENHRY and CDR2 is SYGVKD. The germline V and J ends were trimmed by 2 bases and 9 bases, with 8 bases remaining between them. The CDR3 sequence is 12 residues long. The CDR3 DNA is TGTGCCATCAGTGAGGGGGCGGGTGAGCAGTTCTTC. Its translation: CAISEGAGEQFF.

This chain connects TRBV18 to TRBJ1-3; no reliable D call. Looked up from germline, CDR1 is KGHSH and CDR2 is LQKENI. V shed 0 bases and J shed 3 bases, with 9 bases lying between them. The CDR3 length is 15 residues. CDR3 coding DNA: TGTGCCAGCTCACCACCGATTTTGCTTGGAAACACCATATATTTT. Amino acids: CASSPPILLGNTIYF.

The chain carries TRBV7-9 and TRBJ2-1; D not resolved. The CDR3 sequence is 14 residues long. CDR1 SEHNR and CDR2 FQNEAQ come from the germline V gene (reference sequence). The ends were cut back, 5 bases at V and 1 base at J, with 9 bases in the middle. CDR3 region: CASSKLVSYNEQFF. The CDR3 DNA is TGTGCCAGCAGCAAGTTGGTGTCCTACAATGAGCAGTTCTTC.

The CDR3 bases are TGTGCCAGCTCACCACAGGCTAACAATGAGCAGTTCTTC. This encodes CASSPQANNEQFF. V gene TRBV18 combines with J gene TRBJ2-1; D not certain. This CDR3 spans 13 amino acids. The V end lost 1 base, the J end lost 5 bases, and 6 bases lay between the germline ends. CDR1 is KGHSH, CDR2 LQKENI, per germline.

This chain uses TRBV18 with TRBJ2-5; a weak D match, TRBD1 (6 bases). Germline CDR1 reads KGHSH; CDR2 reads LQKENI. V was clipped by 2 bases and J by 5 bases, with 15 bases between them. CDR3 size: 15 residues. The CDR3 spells CASSPTGKTGETQYF. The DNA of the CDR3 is TGTGCCAGCTCACCAACTGGCAAAACAGGGGAGACCCAGTACTTC. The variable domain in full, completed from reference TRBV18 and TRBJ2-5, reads NAGVMQNPRHLVRRRGQEARLRCSPMKGHSHVYWYRQLPEEGLKFMVYLQKENIIDESGMPKERFSAEFPKEGPSILRIQQVVRGDSAAYFCASSPTGKTGETQYFGPGTRLLVL.

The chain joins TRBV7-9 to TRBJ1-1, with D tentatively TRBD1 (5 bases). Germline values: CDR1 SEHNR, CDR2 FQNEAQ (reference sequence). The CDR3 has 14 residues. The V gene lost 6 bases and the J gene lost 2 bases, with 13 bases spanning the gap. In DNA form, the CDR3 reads TGTGCCAGCAGTCGCGGGACCGTCAACACTGAAGCTTTCTTT. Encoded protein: CASSRGTVNTEAFF. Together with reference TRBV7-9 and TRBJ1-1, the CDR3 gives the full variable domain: DTGVSQNPRHKITKRGQNVTFRCDPISEHNRLYWYRQTLGQGPEFLTYFQNEAQLEKSRLLSDRFSAERPKGSFSTLEIQRTEQGDSAMYLCASSRGTVNTEAFFGQGTRLTVV.

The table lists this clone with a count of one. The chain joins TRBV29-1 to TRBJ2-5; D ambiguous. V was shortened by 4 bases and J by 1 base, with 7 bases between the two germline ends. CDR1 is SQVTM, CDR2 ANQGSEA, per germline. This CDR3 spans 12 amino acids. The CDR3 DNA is TGCAGCGTTGCTACTACCCAAGAGACCCAGTACTTC. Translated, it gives CSVATTQETQYF.

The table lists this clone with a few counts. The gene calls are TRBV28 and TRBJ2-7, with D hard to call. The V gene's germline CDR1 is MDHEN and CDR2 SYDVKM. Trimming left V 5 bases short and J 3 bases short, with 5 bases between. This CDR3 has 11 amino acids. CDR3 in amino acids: CASSLHYEQYF. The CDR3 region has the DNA TGTGCCAGCAGTCTTCACTACGAGCAGTACTTC.

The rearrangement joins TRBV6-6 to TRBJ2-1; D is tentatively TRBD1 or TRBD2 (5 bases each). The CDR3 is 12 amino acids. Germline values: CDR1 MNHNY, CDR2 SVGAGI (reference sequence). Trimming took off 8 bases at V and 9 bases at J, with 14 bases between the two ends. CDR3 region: CASGRGPGEQFF. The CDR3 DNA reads TGTGCCAGCGGTCGGGGCCCCGGTGAGCAGTTCTTC.

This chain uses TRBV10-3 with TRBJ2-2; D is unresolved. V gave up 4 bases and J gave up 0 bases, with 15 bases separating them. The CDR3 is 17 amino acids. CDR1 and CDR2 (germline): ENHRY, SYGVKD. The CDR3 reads CAISGGKKLANTGELFF. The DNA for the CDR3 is TGTGCCATCAGTGGAGGCAAAAAGTTAGCGAACACCGGGGAGCTGTTTTTT.

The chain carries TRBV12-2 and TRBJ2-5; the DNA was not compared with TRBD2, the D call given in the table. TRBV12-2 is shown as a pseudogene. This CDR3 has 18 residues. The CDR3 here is CASRFRPPGLAGWETQYF. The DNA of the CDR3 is TGTGCAAGTCGCTTTCGTCCCCCGGGGCTAGCGGGATGGGAGACCCAGTACTTC.

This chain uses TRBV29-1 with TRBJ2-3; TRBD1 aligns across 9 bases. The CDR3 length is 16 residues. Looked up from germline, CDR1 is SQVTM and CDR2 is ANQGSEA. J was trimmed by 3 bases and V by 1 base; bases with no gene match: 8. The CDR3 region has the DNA TGCAGCGTTGAAGGGTCGGGGACAGGGCTTACAGATACGCAGTATTTT. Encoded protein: CSVEGSGTGLTDTQYF.

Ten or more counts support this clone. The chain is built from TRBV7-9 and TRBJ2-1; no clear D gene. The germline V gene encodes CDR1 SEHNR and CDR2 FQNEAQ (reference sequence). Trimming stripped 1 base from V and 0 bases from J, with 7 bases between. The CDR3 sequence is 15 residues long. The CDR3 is CASSLGVGSYNEQFF. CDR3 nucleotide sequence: TGTGCCAGCAGCTTAGGTGTTGGCTCCTACAATGAGCAGTTCTTC.

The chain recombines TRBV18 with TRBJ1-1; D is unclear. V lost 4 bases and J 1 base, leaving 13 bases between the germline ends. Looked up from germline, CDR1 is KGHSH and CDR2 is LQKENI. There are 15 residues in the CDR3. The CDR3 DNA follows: TGTGCCAGCTCACTTTCAAAACAATCGAACACTGAAGCTTTCTTT. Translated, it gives CASSLSKQSNTEAFF. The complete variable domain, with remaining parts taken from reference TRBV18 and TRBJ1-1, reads NAGVMQNPRHLVRRRGQEARLRCSPMKGHSHVYWYRQLPEEGLKFMVYLQKENIIDESGMPKERFSAEFPKEGPSILRIQQVVRGDSAAYFCASSLSKQSNTEAFFGQGTRLTVV.

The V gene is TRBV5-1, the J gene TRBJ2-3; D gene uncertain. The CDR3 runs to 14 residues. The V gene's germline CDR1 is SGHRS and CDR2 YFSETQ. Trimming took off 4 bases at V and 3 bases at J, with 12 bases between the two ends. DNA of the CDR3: TGCGCCAGCAGCCCCCAGGCAGAGACAGATACGCAGTATTTT. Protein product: CASSPQAETDTQYF. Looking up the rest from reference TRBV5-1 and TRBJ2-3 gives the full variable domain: KAGVTQTPRYLIKTRGQQVTLSCSPISGHRSVSWYQQTPGQGLQFLFEYFSETQRNKGNFPGRFSGRQFSNSRSEMNVSTLELGDSALYLCASSPQAETDTQYFGPGTRLTVL.

The CDR3 sequence is CASSLQGRADTQYF. DNA of the CDR3: TGCGCCAGCAGCTTGCAGGGGCGCGCAGATACGCAGTATTTT. This chain connects TRBV5-1 to TRBJ2-3, with TRBD1 as a possible D gene (6 bases). V was clipped by 1 base and J by 4 bases, with 10 bases between them. The CDR3 extends over 14 amino acids. Germline values: CDR1 SGHRS, CDR2 YFSETQ.

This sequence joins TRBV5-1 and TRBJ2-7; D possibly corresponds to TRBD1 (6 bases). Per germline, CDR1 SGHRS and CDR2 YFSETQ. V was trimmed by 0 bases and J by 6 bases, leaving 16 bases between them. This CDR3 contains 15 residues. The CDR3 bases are TGCGCCAGCAGCTTGGTACCAGGGGAAATAGGCGAGCAGTACTTC. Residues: CASSLVPGEIGEQYF. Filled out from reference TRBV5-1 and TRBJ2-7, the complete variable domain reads KAGVTQTPRYLIKTRGQQVTLSCSPISGHRSVSWYQQTPGQGLQFLFEYFSETQRNKGNFPGRFSGRQFSNSRSEMNVSTLELGDSALYLCASSLVPGEIGEQYFGPGTRLTVT.

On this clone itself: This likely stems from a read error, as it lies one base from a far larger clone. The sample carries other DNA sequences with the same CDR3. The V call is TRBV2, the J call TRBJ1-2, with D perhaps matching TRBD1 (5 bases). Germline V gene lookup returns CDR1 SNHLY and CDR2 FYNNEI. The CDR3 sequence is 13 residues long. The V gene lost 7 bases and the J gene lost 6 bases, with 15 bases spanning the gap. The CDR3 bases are TGTGCCAGCATCCGAGGCGGGGCCGATGGCTACACCTTC. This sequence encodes CASIRGGADGYTF.